Below, one T cell receptor beta chain is given with its context. Sequenced by immunoSEQ multiplex PCR; TCRdb stores in-frame clones only, minus some. The sample has about 210,000 clones; 81% are singletons. The data were obtained in a study of blood T cell repertoires in COVID-19. Across the study: The study drew acute and convalescent COVID-19 samples from the United States, Italy and Spain. Sources were T cells, B-cell-depleted T cells, or PBMCs; the material itself was cDNA or gDNA.

Which cohort a participant joined came from the clinical history participants gave. Sequencing was done on a sample of PBMCs or T cells enriched from blood (not recorded which). The clonotype originates from a woman aged 50 to 60 with acute COVID-19.

CDR3 protein: CASSLNGGYNQPQHF. CDR3 bases: TGTGCCAGCAGTTTAAACGGGGGGTACAATCAGCCCCAGCATTTT. The chain carries TRBV28 and TRBJ1-5; D might be TRBD1 (5 bases). Germline V gene sequence: CDR1 MDHEN, CDR2 SYDVKM. The V and J ends lost 2 bases and 3 bases respectively, with 11 bases between them. The CDR3 extends over 15 amino acids. The entire variable domain, with the rest obtained from reference TRBV28 and TRBJ1-5, is as follows: DVKVTQSSRYLVKRTGEKVFLECVQDMDHENMFWYRQDPGLGLRLIYFSYDVKMKEKGDIPEGYSVSREKKERFSLILESASTNQTSMYLCASSLNGGYNQPQHFGDGTRLSIL.